This T cell receptor (beta chain) emerged from a study of blood T cell repertoires in COVID-19. Study information: The study drew acute and convalescent COVID-19 samples from the United States, Italy and Spain. PBMCs, B-cell-depleted T cells, or T cells provided the cDNA or gDNA that made up the material.

The CDR3 loop spans 16 amino acids. The V and J ends lost 0 bases and 7 bases respectively, with 17 bases between them. CDR1 and CDR2 (germline): SGHNT, YYREEE (reference sequence). In the study's own analysis: The assay estimated nucleated cells by amplifying reference gene primers. Profiling relied on immunoSEQ multiplex PCR, and the TCRdb table lists in-frame clones only, not all of them. Clonal size and the V and J genes are those of that table, whereas D and trimming came from the DNA. The sample has around 100,000 clones; 90% are singletons. This sequence joins TRBV5-4 and TRBJ2-1; D may be TRBD2 (6 bases). Material: peripheral blood. This TCR derives from a man aged 50-59 years with acute or convalescent COVID-19. The CDR3 nucleotides read TGTGCCAGCAGCTTGGACCTGACTAGAGGGTCGAATGAGCAGTTCTTC. Translation: CASSLDLTRGSNEQFF.